One TCR beta chain is described in this entry. No antigen is known for it. Profiled with immunoSEQ multiplex PCR; TCRdb holds only in-frame clones, not every one. The profile shows around 31,000 clones, approximately 92% of them singletons. This sample was taken from a study of lymphopenia after photon versus proton radiotherapy. Study findings and constraints: Relative stability marked proton patients; photon patients lost diversity and naive cells. Oligoclonal CD8+ Temra expansion after nadir drove photon patients' diversity drop. A bigger post-nadir fall in TCR diversity correlated inversely with survival time in deceased patients. Authors raise, but do not show, better survival with proton therapy.

Germline CDR1 reads GTSNPN; CDR2 reads SVGIG (reference sequence). The CDR3 consists of 12 residues. The chain employs TRBV30 and TRBJ2-3; D may correspond to TRBD1 or TRBD2 (5 bases each). The starting material was peripheral blood, obtained from a patient treated with proton-based radiotherapy. The clonotype was recovered from a woman in her seventies with pancreatic cancer. Some clones in this sample may be carry-over from other donors' samples. CDR3 residues: CAMGVSTDTQYF. In nucleotides, the CDR3 is TGTGCGATGGGGGTTAGCACAGATACGCAGTATTTT.